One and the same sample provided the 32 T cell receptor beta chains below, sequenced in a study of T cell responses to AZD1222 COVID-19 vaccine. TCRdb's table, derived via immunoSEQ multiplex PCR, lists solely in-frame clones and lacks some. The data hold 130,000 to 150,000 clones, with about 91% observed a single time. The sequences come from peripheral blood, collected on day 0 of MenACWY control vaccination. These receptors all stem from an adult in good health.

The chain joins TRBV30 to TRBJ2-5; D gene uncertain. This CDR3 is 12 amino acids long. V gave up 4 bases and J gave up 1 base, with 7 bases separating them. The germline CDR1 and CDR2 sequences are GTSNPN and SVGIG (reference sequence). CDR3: CAWKVFQETQYF. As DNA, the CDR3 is TGTGCCTGGAAAGTCTTCCAAGAGACCCAGTACTTC.

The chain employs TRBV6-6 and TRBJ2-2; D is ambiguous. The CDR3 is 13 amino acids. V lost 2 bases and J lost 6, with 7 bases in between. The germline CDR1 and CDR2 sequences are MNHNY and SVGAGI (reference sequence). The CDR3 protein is CASSYTGAGELFF. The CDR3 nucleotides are TGTGCCAGCAGTTACACTGGCGCCGGGGAGCTGTTTTTT.

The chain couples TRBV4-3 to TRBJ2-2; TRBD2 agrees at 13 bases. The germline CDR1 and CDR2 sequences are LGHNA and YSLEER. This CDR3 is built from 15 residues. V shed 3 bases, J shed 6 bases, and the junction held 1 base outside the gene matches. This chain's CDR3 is CASSQGLAGPGELFF. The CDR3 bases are TGCGCCAGCAGCCAGGGACTAGCGGGACCCGGGGAGCTGTTTTTT.

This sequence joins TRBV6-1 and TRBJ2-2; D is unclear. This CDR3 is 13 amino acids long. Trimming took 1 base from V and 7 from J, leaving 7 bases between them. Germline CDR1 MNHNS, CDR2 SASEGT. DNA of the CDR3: TGTGCCAGCAGTGAAGGGGGTCACGGGGAGCTGTTTTTT. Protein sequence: CASSEGGHGELFF.

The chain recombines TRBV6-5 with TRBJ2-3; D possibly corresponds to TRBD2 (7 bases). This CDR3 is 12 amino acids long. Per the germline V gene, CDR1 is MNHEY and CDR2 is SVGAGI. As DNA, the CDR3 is TGTGCGGGGGGGCCCCTCTGGAATACGCAGTATTTT. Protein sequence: CAGGPLWNTQYF.

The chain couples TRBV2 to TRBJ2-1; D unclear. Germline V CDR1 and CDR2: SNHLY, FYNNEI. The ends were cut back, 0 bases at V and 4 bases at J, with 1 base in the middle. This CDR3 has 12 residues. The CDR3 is CASSEAYNEQFF. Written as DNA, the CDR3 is TGTGCCAGCAGTGAAGCATACAATGAGCAGTTCTTC.

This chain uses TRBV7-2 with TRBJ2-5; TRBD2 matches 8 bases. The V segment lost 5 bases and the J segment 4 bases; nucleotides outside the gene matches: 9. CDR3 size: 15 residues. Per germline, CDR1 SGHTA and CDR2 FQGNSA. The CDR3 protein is CASSPRGGLGETQYF. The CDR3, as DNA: TGTGCCAGCAGCCCCCGCGGGGGGCTCGGAGAGACCCAGTACTTC.

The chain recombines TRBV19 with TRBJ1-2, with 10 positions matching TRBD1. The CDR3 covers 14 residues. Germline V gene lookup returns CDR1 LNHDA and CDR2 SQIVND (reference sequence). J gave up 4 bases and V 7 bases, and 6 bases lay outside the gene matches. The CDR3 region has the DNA TGTGCCAGTACTCGGACAGGGGGAATCTATGGCTACACCTTC. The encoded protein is CASTRTGGIYGYTF.

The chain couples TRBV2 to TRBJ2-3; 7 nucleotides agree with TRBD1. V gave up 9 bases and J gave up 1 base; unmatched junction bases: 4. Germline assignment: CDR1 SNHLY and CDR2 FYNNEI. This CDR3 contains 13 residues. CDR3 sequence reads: CASTGQGTDTQYF. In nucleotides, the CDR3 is TGTGCCAGTACTGGACAGGGCACAGATACGCAGTATTTT.

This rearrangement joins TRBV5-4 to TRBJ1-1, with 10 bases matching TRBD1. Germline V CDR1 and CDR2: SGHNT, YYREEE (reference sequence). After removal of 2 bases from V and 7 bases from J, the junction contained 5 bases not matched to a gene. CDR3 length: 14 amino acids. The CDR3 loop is CASSLGQGVGEAFF. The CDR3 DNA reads TGTGCCAGCAGCTTAGGACAGGGGGTTGGTGAAGCTTTCTTT.

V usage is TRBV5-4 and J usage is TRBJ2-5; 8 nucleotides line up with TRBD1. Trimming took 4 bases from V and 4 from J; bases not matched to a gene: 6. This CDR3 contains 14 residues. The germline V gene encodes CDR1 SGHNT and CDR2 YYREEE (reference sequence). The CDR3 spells CASSAPDRGETQYF. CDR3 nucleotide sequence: TGTGCCAGCAGCGCGCCCGACAGGGGAGAGACCCAGTACTTC.

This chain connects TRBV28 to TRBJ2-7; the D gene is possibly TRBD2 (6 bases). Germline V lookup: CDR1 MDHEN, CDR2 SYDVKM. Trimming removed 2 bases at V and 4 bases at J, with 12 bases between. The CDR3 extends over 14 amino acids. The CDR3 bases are TGTGCCAGCAGTTTACGGGGGAGGTCATACGAGCAGTACTTC. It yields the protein CASSLRGRSYEQYF.

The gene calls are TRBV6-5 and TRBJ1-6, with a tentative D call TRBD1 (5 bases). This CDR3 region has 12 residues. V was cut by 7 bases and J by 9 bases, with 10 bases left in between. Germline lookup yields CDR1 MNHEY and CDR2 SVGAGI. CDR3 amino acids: CASMGGGSPLHF. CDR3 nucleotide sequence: TGTGCCAGCATGGGCGGGGGTTCACCCCTCCACTTT.

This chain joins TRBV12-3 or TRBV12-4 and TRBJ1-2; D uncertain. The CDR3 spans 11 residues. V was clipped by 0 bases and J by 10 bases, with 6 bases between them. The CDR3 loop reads CASSLAGDYTF. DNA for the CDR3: TGTGCCAGCAGTTTAGCGGGTGACTACACCTTC.

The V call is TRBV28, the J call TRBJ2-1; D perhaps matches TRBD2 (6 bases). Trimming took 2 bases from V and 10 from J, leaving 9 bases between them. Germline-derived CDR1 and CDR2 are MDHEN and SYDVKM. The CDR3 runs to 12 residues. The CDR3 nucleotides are TGTGCCAGCAGTTTAAACAGCGGGGAGCAGTTCTTC. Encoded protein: CASSLNSGEQFF.

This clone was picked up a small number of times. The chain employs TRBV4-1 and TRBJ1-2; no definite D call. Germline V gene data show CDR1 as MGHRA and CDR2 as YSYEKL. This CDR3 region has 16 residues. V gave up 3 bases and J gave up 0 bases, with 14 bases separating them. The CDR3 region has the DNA TGCGCCAGCAGCCAGTCCTCGGGGTTAGCTAACTATGGCTACACCTTC. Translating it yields CASSQSSGLANYGYTF.

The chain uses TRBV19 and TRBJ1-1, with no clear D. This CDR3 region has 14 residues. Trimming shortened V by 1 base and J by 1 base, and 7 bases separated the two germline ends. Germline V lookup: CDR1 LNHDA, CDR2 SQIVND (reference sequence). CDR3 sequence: CASSIGPANTEAFF. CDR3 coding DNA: TGTGCCAGTAGTATAGGCCCTGCGAACACTGAAGCTTTCTTT.

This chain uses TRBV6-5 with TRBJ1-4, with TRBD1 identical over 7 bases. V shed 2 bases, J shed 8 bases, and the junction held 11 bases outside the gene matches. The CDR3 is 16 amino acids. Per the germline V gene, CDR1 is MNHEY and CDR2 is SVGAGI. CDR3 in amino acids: CASSYQSTGIREKLFF. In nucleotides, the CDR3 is TGTGCCAGCAGTTACCAGTCGACAGGGATACGGGAAAAACTGTTTTTT.

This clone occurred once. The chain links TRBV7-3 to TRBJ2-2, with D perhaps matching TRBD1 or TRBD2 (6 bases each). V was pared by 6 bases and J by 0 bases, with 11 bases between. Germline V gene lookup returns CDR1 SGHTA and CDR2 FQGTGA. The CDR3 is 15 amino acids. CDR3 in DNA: TGTGCCAGCAGTAATAGGGGGGCGAACACCGGGGAGCTGTTTTTT. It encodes CASSNRGANTGELFF.

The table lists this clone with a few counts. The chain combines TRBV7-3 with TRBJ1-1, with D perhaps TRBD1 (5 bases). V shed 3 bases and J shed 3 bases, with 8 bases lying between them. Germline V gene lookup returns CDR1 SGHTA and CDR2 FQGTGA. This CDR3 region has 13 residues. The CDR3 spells CASSFGGYTEAFF. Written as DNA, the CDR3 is TGTGCCAGCAGCTTCGGGGGGTACACTGAAGCTTTCTTT.

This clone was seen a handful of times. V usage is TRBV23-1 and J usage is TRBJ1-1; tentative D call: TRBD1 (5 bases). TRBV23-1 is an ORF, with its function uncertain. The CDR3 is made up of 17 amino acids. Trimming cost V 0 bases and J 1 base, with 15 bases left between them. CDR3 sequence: CASSQSLVGTPNTEAFF. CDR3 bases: TGCGCCAGCAGTCAATCTCTCGTGGGGACTCCGAACACTGAAGCTTTCTTT.

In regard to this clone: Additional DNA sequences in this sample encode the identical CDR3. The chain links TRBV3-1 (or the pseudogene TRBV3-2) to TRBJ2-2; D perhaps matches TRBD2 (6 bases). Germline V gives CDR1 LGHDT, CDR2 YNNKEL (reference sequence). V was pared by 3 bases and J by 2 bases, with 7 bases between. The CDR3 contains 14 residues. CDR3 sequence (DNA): TGTGCCAGCAGCCAGGGAGGAAACACCGGGGAGCTGTTTTTT. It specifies CASSQGGNTGELFF.

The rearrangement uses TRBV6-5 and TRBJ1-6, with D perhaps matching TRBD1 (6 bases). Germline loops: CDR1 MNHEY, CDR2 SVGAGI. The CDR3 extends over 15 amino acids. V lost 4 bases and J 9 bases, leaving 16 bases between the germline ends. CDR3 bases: TGTGCCAGCAGTTCTACACAGGGACAACGTTCACCCCTCCACTTT. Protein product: CASSSTQGQRSPLHF.

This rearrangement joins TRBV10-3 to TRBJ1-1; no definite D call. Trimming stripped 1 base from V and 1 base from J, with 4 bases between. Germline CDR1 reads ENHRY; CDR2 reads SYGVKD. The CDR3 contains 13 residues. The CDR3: CAISEWANTEAFF. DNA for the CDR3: TGTGCCATCAGTGAGTGGGCGAACACTGAAGCTTTCTTT.

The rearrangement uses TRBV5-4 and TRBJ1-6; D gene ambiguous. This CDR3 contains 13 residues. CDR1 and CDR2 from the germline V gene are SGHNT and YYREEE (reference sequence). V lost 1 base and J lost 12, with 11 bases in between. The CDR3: CASSLSGVGPLHF. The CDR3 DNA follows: TGTGCCAGCAGCTTGAGCGGGGTTGGACCCCTCCACTTT.

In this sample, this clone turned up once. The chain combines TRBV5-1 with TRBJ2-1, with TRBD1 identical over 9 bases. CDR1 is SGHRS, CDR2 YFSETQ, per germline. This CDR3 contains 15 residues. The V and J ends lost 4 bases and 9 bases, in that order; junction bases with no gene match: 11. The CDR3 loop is CASSTPGQGEGEQFF. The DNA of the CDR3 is TGCGCCAGCAGCACCCCGGGACAGGGTGAAGGTGAGCAGTTCTTC.

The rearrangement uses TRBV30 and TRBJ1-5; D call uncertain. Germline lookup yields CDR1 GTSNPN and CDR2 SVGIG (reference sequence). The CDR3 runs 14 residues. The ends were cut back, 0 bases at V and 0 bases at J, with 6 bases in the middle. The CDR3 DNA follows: TGTGCCTGGAGTGTGGGATTTAGCAATCAGCCCCAGCATTTT. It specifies CAWSVGFSNQPQHF.

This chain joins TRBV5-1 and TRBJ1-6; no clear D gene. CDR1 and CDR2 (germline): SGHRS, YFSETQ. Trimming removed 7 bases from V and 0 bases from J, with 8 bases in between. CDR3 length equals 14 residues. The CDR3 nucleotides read TGCGCCAGCGGGGAGAGCTCCTATAATTCACCCCTCCACTTT. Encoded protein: CASGESSYNSPLHF.

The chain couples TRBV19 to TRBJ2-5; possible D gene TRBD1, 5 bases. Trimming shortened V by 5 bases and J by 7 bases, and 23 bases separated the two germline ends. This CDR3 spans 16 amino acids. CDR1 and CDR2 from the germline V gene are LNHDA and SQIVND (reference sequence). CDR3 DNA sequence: TGTGCCAGTAGTCCGGCTGGCGGCCAGGGCTGGGGGACCCAGTACTTC. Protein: CASSPAGGQGWGTQYF.

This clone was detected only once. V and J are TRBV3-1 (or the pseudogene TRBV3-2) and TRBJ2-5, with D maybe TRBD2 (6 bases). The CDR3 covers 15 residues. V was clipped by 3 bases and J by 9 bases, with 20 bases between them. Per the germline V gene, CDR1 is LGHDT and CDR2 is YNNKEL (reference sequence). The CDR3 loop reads CASSHTSSPVTPQYF. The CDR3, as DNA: TGTGCCAGCAGCCACACTAGCTCTCCCGTCACTCCCCAGTACTTC.

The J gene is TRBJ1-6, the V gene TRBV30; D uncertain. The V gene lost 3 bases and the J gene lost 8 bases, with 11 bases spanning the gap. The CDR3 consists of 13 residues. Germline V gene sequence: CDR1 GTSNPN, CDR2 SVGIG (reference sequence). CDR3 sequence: CAWSPSAYSPLHF. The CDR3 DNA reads TGTGCCTGGAGCCCCAGTGCATATTCACCCCTCCACTTT.

The CDR3 DNA reads as TGTGCCAGCTCACCCGGCCAGGACTACTATGGCTACACCTTC. It is translated as CASSPGQDYYGYTF. This chain joins TRBV18 and TRBJ1-2; D remains unclear. The CDR3 length is 14 residues. Germline CDR1 is KGHSH and CDR2 is LQKENI. Between the trimmed V and J ends, which lost 3 bases and 3 bases, there was a span of 11 bases.